The 27 T cell receptor beta chains below come from one sample, sequenced in a study of Ad26.COV2.S vaccination and SARS-CoV-2 variants. Profiling relied on immunoSEQ multiplex PCR, and the TCRdb table lists in-frame clones only, not all of them. The repertoire holds around 380,000 clones, with approximately 91% as singletons. Treatment noted: 15 to 20 received Ad26.COV2.S at low or high dose, single or two shots; 5 received placebo; per-sample allocation not given. Each sample was drawn 63 days after the first injection (of vaccine or placebo). The specimen was peripheral blood, collected in a trial of Ad26.COV2.S vaccine versus placebo. The receptor set was obtained from a person aged 18-60 years who received the Ad26.COV2.S COVID-19 vaccine or a placebo.

This rearrangement joins TRBV2 to TRBJ2-2; unclear D gene. The germline V and J ends were trimmed by 3 bases and 8 bases, with 10 bases remaining between them. CDR3 size: 13 residues. In germline, CDR1 is SNHLY, CDR2 FYNNEI. As DNA, the CDR3 is TGTGCCAGCAGTGAGTGGCCTTGGGGGGAGCTGTTTTTT. Protein: CASSEWPWGELFF.

The rearrangement uses TRBV24-1 and TRBJ2-1; TRBD1 aligns across 9 bases. Germline values: CDR1 KGHDR, CDR2 SFDVKD. V lost 4 bases, J lost 7 bases, and 10 bases stayed unmatched. CDR3 length: 16 amino acids. In DNA form, the CDR3 reads TGTGCCACCAGTGACAGGACAGGGGTCGGCAATAATGAGCAGTTCTTC. This gives the protein CATSDRTGVGNNEQFF.

The chain carries TRBV2 and TRBJ2-5; perhaps TRBD1 as D (5 bases). Germline CDR1 is SNHLY and CDR2 is FYNNEI. This CDR3 comprises 14 residues. V lost 7 bases to trimming and J lost 5 bases, with 17 bases between them. CDR3 amino acids: CASTREKGSETQYF. For the CDR3, the DNA is TGTGCCAGCACCAGGGAAAAGGGGTCGGAGACCCAGTACTTC.

V and J are TRBV6-5 and TRBJ1-5; 7 nucleotides agree with TRBD1. This CDR3 region has 15 residues. With V trimmed by 6 bases and J by 3 bases, 8 bases remained unmatched. Germline V gene data show CDR1 as MNHEY and CDR2 as SVGAGI. DNA for the CDR3: TGTGCCAGCAGAATCGTACAGGGGCCCAATCAGCCCCAGCATTTT. Translation gives CASRIVQGPNQPQHF.

The rearrangement uses TRBV3-1 (or the pseudogene TRBV3-2) and TRBJ2-1, with a weak D call TRBD2 (6 bases). The germline V gene encodes CDR1 LGHDT and CDR2 YNNKEL (reference sequence). Between the trimmed V and J ends, which lost 0 bases and 9 bases, there was a span of 12 bases. The CDR3 has 14 residues. The CDR3: CASSQDPEGGEQFF. The CDR3 DNA is TGTGCCAGCAGCCAAGACCCGGAGGGTGGTGAGCAGTTCTTC.

The chain joins TRBV3-1 (or the pseudogene TRBV3-2) to TRBJ1-1; 9 bases line up with TRBD1. Germline CDR1 LGHDT, CDR2 YNNKEL (reference sequence). Trimming took 3 bases from V and 11 from J; bases not matched to a gene: 13. The CDR3 sequence is 15 residues long. The CDR3 protein is CASSQRTGGAVWAFF. The CDR3 nucleotides are TGTGCCAGCAGCCAGAGAACAGGGGGCGCCGTCTGGGCTTTCTTT.

V gene TRBV29-1 combines with J gene TRBJ1-2; 9 positions agree with TRBD1. Trimming took 5 bases from V and 11 from J; bases not matched to a gene: 9. CDR3 length equals 12 residues. CDR1 and CDR2 from the germline V gene are SQVTM and ANQGSEA. CDR3 sequence (DNA): TGCAGCGTTCTCGGGACAGGGTTCCGATACACCTTC. Encoded protein: CSVLGTGFRYTF.

The gene calls are TRBV4-1 and TRBJ2-2; TRBD1 matches at 7 bases. CDR1 is MGHRA, CDR2 YSYEKL, per germline. The CDR3 sequence is 15 residues long. V lost 6 bases and J lost 0; bases outside the gene matches: 4. The CDR3 nucleotides are TGCGCCAGCAGGCGCCAGGGGGCGAACACCGGGGAGCTGTTTTTT. Translation gives CASRRQGANTGELFF.

The chain carries TRBV3-1 (or the pseudogene TRBV3-2) and TRBJ1-3; D is undetermined. CDR1 LGHDT and CDR2 YNNKEL come from the germline V gene (reference sequence). Trimming removed 4 bases at V and 2 bases at J, with 6 bases between. There are 13 residues in the CDR3. The CDR3 sequence is CASSPKAGNTIYF. The DNA for the CDR3 is TGTGCCAGCAGCCCAAAAGCTGGAAACACCATATATTTT.

V is TRBV6-4 and J is TRBJ1-6; 8 positions match TRBD1. The CDR3 runs 14 residues. Per germline, CDR1 MRHNA and CDR2 SNTAGT. The junction had 5 bases not matched to a gene; V was cut back by 5 bases and J by 8 bases. CDR3 coding DNA: TGTGCCAGCAGTCCGGACAGGGCAGATTCACCCCTCCACTTT. It encodes CASSPDRADSPLHF.

The rearrangement links TRBV2 to TRBJ1-5; weak D call: TRBD1 (5 bases). The germline gives CDR1 SNHLY, CDR2 FYNNEI. V gave up 6 bases and J gave up 0 bases, with 6 bases separating them. This CDR3 spans 13 amino acids. This CDR3 is CASSGTSNQPQHF. CDR3 bases: TGTGCCAGCAGCGGGACTAGCAATCAGCCCCAGCATTTT.

The V gene is TRBV6-5, the J gene TRBJ1-6; D is ambiguous. CDR1 MNHEY and CDR2 SVGAGI come from the germline V gene. This CDR3 is 14 amino acids long. The V end lost 6 bases, the J end lost 0 bases, and 6 bases lay between the germline ends. The DNA of the CDR3 is TGTGCCAGCAGACAGAGCTCCTATAATTCACCCCTCCACTTT. This sequence encodes CASRQSSYNSPLHF.

The chain is built from TRBV6-2 or TRBV6-3 and TRBJ1-5, with D possibly matching TRBD1 (5 bases). CDR3 size: 15 residues. V shed 2 bases and J shed 7 bases, with 15 bases lying between them. CDR1 MNHEY and CDR2 SVGEGT come from the germline V gene. The CDR3 protein is CASSYPRVWGQPQHF. The CDR3 bases are TGTGCCAGCAGTTACCCCAGGGTCTGGGGACAGCCCCAGCATTTT.

The V gene is TRBV7-2, the J gene TRBJ2-5; a weak D match, TRBD2 (7 bases). Germline CDR1 reads SGHTA; CDR2 reads FQGNSA. The CDR3 contains 15 residues. V was pared by 1 base and J by 5 bases, with 14 bases between. CDR3 nucleotides: TGTGCCAGCAGCTTAGTTCGGGGGGCAGGGGAGACCCAGTACTTC. Encoded protein: CASSLVRGAGETQYF.

The rearrangement uses TRBV27 and TRBJ2-7; a weak D match, TRBD2 (5 bases). Germline values: CDR1 MNHEY, CDR2 SMNVEV (reference sequence). The CDR3 is made up of 15 amino acids. Trimming removed 6 bases from V and 6 bases from J, with 21 bases in between. Here the CDR3 reads CASSPTMLSEGEQYF. The CDR3 bases are TGTGCCAGCAGCCCCACTATGCTCTCCGAGGGCGAGCAGTACTTC.

The chain combines TRBV6-2 or TRBV6-3 with TRBJ1-3; the D is unclear. Germline CDR1 MNHEY, CDR2 SVGEGT. The CDR3 sequence is 16 residues long. Trimming shortened V by 6 bases and J by 2 bases, and 17 bases separated the two germline ends. CDR3 protein: CASSPGRGRTGNTIYF. CDR3 nucleotides: TGTGCCAGCAGCCCCGGGCGGGGAAGGACTGGAAACACCATATATTTT.

The chain is built from TRBV7-2 and TRBJ2-3, with D perhaps TRBD1 (5 bases). Germline CDR1 reads SGHTA; CDR2 reads FQGNSA. Trimming left V 5 bases short and J 1 base short, with 13 bases between. The CDR3 runs 15 residues. The CDR3 is CASSLEAGRTDTQYF. The CDR3 DNA follows: TGTGCCAGCAGCCTTGAGGCAGGGCGCACAGATACGCAGTATTTT.

The chain recombines TRBV18 with TRBJ1-6, with TRBD1 as a possible D gene (5 bases). The germline gives CDR1 KGHSH, CDR2 LQKENI. V gave up 6 bases and J gave up 5 bases, with 14 bases separating them. This CDR3 comprises 15 residues. The CDR3 is CASSTSGGDNSPLHF. The CDR3 DNA is TGTGCCAGCTCGACATCGGGGGGAGATAATTCACCCCTCCACTTT.

The gene calls are TRBV29-1 and TRBJ2-2, with 7 bases that match TRBD1. The CDR3 length is 14 residues. The V segment lost 1 base and the J segment 1 base; nucleotides outside the gene matches: 0. Germline values: CDR1 SQVTM, CDR2 ANQGSEA. This chain's CDR3 is CSVEGQGNTGELFF. The CDR3 DNA is TGCAGCGTTGAAGGACAGGGGAACACCGGGGAGCTGTTTTTT.

The chain employs TRBV7-9 and TRBJ1-3; D is uncertain. The CDR3 runs 16 residues. Trimming cost V 5 bases and J 0 bases, with 14 bases left between them. CDR1 is SEHNR and CDR2 is FQNEAQ in the germline V gene (reference sequence). Here the CDR3 DNA reads TGTGCCAGCAGCCCCTCGGGCAGTTTCTCTGGAAACACCATATATTTT. Its translation: CASSPSGSFSGNTIYF.

This clone was seen only once. The chain joins TRBV5-1 to TRBJ2-1, with 7 bases aligning to TRBD2. Germline CDR1 reads SGHRS; CDR2 reads YFSETQ. Losses at the gene ends were 4 bases for V and 6 bases for J; bases not matched to a gene: 4. This CDR3 comprises 13 residues. The CDR3 DNA reads TGCGCCAGCAGCCCATGGGAGGGCAATGAGCAGTTCTTC. Amino acid sequence: CASSPWEGNEQFF.

This rearrangement joins TRBV7-6 to TRBJ1-4; possible D gene TRBD1, 5 bases. The germline V gene encodes CDR1 SGHVS and CDR2 FNYEAQ. The V and J ends lost 5 bases and 0 bases respectively, with 16 bases between them. CDR3 length: 17 amino acids. CDR3 nucleotide sequence: TGTGCCAGCAGCGGGTATTCGGGGGAGGCAACTAATGAAAAACTGTTTTTT. Translating it yields CASSGYSGEATNEKLFF.

The rearrangement uses TRBV27 and TRBJ2-2, with a possible D match to TRBD2 (6 bases). The V end lost 8 bases, the J end lost 5 bases, and 15 bases lay between the germline ends. The CDR3 has 14 residues. Germline V lookup: CDR1 MNHEY, CDR2 SMNVEV (reference sequence). CDR3 in amino acids: CASSTGRGTGELFF. The CDR3 nucleotides read TGTGCCAGCTCCACCGGGCGGGGAACCGGGGAGCTGTTTTTT.

The chain employs TRBV2 and TRBJ1-1, with 7 bases lining up with TRBD1. With 10 bases clipped from V and 0 bases from J, the junction kept 14 bases outside the gene matches. The CDR3 covers 16 residues. CDR1 is SNHLY, CDR2 FYNNEI, per germline. The CDR3 loop is CANSVWDSKMNTEAFF. The DNA of the CDR3 is TGTGCCAACTCAGTTTGGGACAGCAAGATGAACACTGAAGCTTTCTTT.

The genes are TRBV5-4 and TRBJ1-2; the match to TRBD1 covers 7 bases. This CDR3 comprises 13 residues. V shed 3 bases, J shed 6 bases, and the junction held 5 bases outside the gene matches. Germline V CDR1 and CDR2: SGHNT, YYREEE (reference sequence). CDR3 in DNA: TGTGCCAGCAGCTCGAGGGACAGACATGGCTACACCTTC. The encoded protein is CASSSRDRHGYTF. Variable domain in full (rest from reference TRBV5-4 and TRBJ1-2): ETGVTQSPTHLIKTRGQQVTLRCSSQSGHNTVSWYQQALGQGPQFIFQYYREEENGRGNFPPRFSGLQFPNYSSELNVNALELDDSALYLCASSSRDRHGYTFGSGTRLTVV.

The CDR3 region is CSVATNEKLFF. For the CDR3, the DNA is TGCAGTGTCGCAACTAATGAAAAACTGTTTTTT. The rearrangement joins TRBV20-1 to TRBJ1-4, with no clear D. In germline, CDR1 is DFQATT, CDR2 SNEGSKA (reference sequence). CDR3 length equals 11 residues. V lost 7 bases, J lost 0 bases, and 3 bases lay in between.

V gene TRBV24-1 combines with J gene TRBJ2-2; 7 bases are shared with TRBD1. CDR1 is KGHDR and CDR2 is SFDVKD in the germline V gene. Trimming removed 4 bases from V and 2 bases from J; junction bases left unmatched: 9. This CDR3 spans 17 amino acids. The CDR3 is CATSDRGTARNTGELFF. The CDR3 DNA reads TGTGCCACCAGTGACCGAGGGACAGCTAGAAACACCGGGGAGCTGTTTTTT.